This note documents a single T cell receptor (beta chain) sequence. This CDR3 has 14 residues. The germline CDR1 and CDR2 sequences are MNHNS and SASEGT. Trimming stripped 2 bases from V and 7 bases from J, with 12 bases between. This sample stems from a study of blood T cell repertoires in COVID-19. Study-level background: Sites in the United States, Italy and Spain provided acute and convalescent COVID-19 samples.

As processed by the authors: Quantification of nucleated cells was approximated via reference gene primer amplification. The table came from immunoSEQ multiplex PCR; TCRdb's copy has only in-frame clones and leaves some out. Clone size and the V and J calls come from that table; the DNA yielded D and trimming. This sample has fewer than 100,000 clones, with about 86% found just once. The sequenced sample consisted of peripheral blood. The origin of this receptor is a man at least 80 years old in a cohort sampled during active COVID-19. This chain links TRBV6-1 with TRBJ1-5; D unresolved. The CDR3 reads CASSETGREQPQHF. In nucleotides, the CDR3 is TGTGCCAGCAGTGAAACTGGGAGGGAACAGCCCCAGCATTTT.